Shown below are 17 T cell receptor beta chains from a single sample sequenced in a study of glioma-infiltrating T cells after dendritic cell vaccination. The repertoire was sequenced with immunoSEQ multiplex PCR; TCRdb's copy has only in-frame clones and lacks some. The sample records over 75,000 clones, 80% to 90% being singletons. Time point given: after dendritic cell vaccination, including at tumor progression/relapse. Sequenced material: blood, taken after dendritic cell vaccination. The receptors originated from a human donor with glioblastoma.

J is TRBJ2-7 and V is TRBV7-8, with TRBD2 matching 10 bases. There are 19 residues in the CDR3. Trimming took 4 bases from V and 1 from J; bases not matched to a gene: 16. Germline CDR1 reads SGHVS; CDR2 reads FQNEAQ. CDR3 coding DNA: TGTGCCAGCAGCTCCCAAGTGGGTGTTGGGGGACTAGCGTCCTACGAGCAGTACTTC. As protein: CASSSQVGVGGLASYEQYF. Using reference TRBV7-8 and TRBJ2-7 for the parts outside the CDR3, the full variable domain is GAGVSQSPRYKVAKRGQDVALRCDPISGHVSLFWYQQALGQGPEFLTYFQNEAQLDKSGLPSDRFFAERPEGSVSTLKIQRTQQEDSAVYLCASSSQVGVGGLASYEQYFGPGTRLTVT.

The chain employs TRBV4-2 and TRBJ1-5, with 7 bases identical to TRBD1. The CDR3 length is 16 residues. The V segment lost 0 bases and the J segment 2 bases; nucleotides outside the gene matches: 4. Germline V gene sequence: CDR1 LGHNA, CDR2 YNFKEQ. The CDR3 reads CASSQDLDRGNQPQHF. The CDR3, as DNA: TGTGCCAGCAGCCAAGATCTTGACAGGGGCAATCAGCCCCAGCATTTT.

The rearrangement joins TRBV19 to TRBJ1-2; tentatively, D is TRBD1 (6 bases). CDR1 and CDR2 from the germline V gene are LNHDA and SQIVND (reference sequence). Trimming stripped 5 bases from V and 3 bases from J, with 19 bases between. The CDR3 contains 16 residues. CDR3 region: CASSRGRDGTYYGYTF. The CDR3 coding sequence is TGTGCCAGTAGTCGGGGGAGGGACGGGACATACTATGGCTACACCTTC.

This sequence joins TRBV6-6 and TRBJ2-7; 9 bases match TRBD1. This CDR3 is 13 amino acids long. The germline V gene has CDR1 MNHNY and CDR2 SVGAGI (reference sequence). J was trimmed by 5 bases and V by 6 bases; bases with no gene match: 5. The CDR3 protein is CASSQTGGNEQYV. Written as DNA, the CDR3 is TGTGCCAGCAGCCAGACAGGGGGGAACGAGCAGTACGTC.

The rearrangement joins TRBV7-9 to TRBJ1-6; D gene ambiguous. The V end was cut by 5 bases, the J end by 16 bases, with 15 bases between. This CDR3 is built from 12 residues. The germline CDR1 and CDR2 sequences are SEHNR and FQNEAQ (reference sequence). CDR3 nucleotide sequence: TGTGCCAGCAGCCTAGGTGGCCTTTGGCTCCACTTT. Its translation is CASSLGGLWLHF.

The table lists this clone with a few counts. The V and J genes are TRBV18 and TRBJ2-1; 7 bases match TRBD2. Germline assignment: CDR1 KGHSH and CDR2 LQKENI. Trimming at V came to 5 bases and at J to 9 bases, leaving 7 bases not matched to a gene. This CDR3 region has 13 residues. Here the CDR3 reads CASSELAPAEQFF. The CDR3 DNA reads TGTGCCAGCTCAGAACTAGCGCCCGCTGAGCAGTTCTTC.

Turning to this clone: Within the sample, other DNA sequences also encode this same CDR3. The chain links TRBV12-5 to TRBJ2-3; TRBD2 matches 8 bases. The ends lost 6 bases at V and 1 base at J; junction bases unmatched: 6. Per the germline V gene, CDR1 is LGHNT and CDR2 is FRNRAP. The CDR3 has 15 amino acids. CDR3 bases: TGTGCTAGTGGCCGAACTAGCGGAGGCACAGATACGCAGTATTTT. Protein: CASGRTSGGTDTQYF.

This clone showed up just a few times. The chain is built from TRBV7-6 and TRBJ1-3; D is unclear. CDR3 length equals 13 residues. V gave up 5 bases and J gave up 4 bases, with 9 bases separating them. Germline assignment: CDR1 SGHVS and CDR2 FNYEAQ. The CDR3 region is CASSPQQGNTIYF. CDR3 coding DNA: TGTGCCAGCAGCCCCCAACAAGGAAACACCATATATTTT.

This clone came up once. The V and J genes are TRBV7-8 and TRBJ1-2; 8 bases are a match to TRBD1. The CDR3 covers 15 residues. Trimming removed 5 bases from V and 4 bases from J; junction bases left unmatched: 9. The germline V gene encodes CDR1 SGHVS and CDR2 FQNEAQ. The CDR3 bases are TGTGCCAGCAGCCGACAGGGGAGTAGTGGCTATGGCTACACCTTC. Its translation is CASSRQGSSGYGYTF.

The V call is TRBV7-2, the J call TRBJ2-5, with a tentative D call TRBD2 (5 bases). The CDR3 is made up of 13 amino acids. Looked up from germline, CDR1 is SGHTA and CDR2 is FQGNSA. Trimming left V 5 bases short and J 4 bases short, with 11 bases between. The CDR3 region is CASSKDGGETQYF. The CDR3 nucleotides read TGTGCCAGCAGCAAGGACGGAGGAGAGACCCAGTACTTC.

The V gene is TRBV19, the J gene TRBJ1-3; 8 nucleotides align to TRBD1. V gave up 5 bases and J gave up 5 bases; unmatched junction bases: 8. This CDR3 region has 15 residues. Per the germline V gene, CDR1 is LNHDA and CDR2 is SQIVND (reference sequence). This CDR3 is CASSDNGQGRNTIYF. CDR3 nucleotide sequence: TGTGCCAGTAGTGACAACGGACAGGGTAGAAACACCATATATTTT.

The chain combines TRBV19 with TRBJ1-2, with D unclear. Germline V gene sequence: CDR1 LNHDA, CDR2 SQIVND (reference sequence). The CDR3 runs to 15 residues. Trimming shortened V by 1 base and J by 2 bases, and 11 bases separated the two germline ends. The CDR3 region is CASSIGAGGNYGYTF. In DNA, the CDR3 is TGTGCCAGTAGTATAGGGGCAGGAGGAAACTATGGCTACACCTTC.

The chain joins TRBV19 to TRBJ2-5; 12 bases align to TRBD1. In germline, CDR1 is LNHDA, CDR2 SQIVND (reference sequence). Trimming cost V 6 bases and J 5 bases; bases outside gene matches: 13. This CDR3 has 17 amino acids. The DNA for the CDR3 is TGTGCCAGTAGAGCCGTTCCCGGGACAGGGGGCCGGGAGACCCAGTACTTC. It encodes CASRAVPGTGGRETQYF.

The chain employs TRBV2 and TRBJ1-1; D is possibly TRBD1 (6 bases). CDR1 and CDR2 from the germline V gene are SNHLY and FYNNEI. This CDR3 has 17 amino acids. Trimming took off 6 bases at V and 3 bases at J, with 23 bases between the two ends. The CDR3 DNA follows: TGTGCCAGCAGACACTTTTTGAGGGGACAAGAGGACACTGAAGCTTTCTTT. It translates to CASRHFLRGQEDTEAFF.

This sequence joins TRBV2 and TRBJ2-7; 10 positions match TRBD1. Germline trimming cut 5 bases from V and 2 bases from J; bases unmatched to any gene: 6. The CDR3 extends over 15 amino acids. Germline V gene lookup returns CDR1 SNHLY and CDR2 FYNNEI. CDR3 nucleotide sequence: TGTGCCAGCAGTAGGCCGGGACAGGGGACCTACGAGCAGTACTTC. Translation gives CASSRPGQGTYEQYF.

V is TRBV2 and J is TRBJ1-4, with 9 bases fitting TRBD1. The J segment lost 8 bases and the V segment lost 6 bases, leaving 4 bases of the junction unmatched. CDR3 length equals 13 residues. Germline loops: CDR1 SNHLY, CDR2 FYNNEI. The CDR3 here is CASRGQGIEKLFF. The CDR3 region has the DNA TGTGCCAGCAGGGGACAGGGAATAGAAAAACTGTTTTTT.

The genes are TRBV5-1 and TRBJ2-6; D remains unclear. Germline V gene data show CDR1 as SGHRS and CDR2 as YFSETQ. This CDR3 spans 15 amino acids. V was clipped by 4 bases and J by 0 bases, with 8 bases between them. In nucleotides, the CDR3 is TGCGCCAGCAGCAGCCTAAACTCTGGGGCCAACGTCCTGACTTTC. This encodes CASSSLNSGANVLTF.